These 26 T cell receptor beta chains originate from one sample sequenced in a study of shared clonotypes between healthy human individuals. Clones were sequenced by immunoSEQ multiplex PCR, and TCRdb holds only the in-frame ones, with some missing. The sample holds about 1.1 million clones, about 80% seen once. The sequenced sample was memory CD4+ T cells from PBMCs. Subset of the sample: CD45RA-negative fraction. The receptors come from a man aged 18 to 30 in good health. Some clones in this sample may be carry-over from other donors' samples.

Note on this clone: This likely traces to a read error, being one base from a far larger clone. This sample also contains other DNA sequences that code for the same CDR3. The chain links TRBV28 to TRBJ1-2, with D hard to call. The CDR3 runs 12 residues. CDR1 is MDHEN, CDR2 SYDVKM, per germline. Trimming stripped 4 bases from V and 2 bases from J, with 5 bases between. CDR3 region: CASSSGNYGYTF. In DNA, the CDR3 is TGTGCCAGCAGTTCGGGGAACTATGGCTACACCTTC.

This clone was observed a handful of times. This chain's CDR3 is CSVGGTSGSEQYF. The CDR3 DNA sequence: TGCAGCGTTGGTGGGACTAGCGGGAGCGAGCAGTACTTC. The rearrangement links TRBV29-1 to TRBJ2-7; 14 bases are shared with TRBD2. CDR3 size: 13 residues. J lost 6 bases, V lost 4 bases, and 2 bases had no gene match. Germline V gives CDR1 SQVTM, CDR2 ANQGSEA.

V and J are TRBV5-1 and TRBJ2-5, with D perhaps matching TRBD1 (5 bases). V lost 1 base to trimming and J lost 4 bases, with 23 bases between them. CDR3 length equals 18 residues. From germline, CDR1 is SGHRS and CDR2 YFSETQ. CDR3 coding DNA: TGCGCCAGCAGCTTGACTGGTTCGATGGGGCGCACACTAGAGACCCAGTACTTC. Translation: CASSLTGSMGRTLETQYF.

This clone was picked up one time. The chain uses TRBV5-1 and TRBJ1-2; possible D gene TRBD1, 5 bases. The germline V gene has CDR1 SGHRS and CDR2 YFSETQ. The CDR3 is 14 residues long. V was shortened by 0 bases and J by 3 bases, with 9 bases between the two germline ends. CDR3 DNA: TGCGCCAGCAGCTTGGCCGGGACGGACTATGGCTACACCTTC. This encodes CASSLAGTDYGYTF.

In regard to this clone: A much bigger clone sits one base away, suggesting this may be a read error. The rearrangement uses TRBV28 and TRBJ2-7, with a tentative D call TRBD1 (5 bases). V lost 4 bases to trimming and J lost 3 bases, with 10 bases between them. Germline V gene sequence: CDR1 MDHEN, CDR2 SYDVKM. This CDR3 is 13 amino acids long. Here the CDR3 DNA reads TGTGCCAGCAGTTCGACAGCTAACTACGAGCAGTACTTC. As protein: CASSSTANYEQYF. The whole variable domain, filled in from reference TRBV28 and TRBJ2-7, reads DVKVTQSSRYLVKRTGEKVFLECVQDMDHENMFWYRQDPGLGLRLIYFSYDVKMKEKGDIPEGYSVSREKKERFSLILESASTNQTSMYLCASSSTANYEQYFGPGTRLTVT.

The chain joins TRBV5-8 to TRBJ2-1; 10 bases are shared with TRBD2. This CDR3 is built from 15 residues. V gave up 0 bases and J gave up 7 bases; unmatched junction bases: 4. Germline CDR1 is SGHTS and CDR2 is YDEGEE. The CDR3 DNA reads TGTGCCAGCAGCTTGGGGACTAGCGGCCTAAATGAGCAGTTCTTC. The encoded protein is CASSLGTSGLNEQFF.

V is TRBV28 and J is TRBJ1-4; no clear D. Looked up from germline, CDR1 is MDHEN and CDR2 is SYDVKM. CDR3 length: 14 amino acids. With 6 bases removed from V and 8 bases from J, the gap between germline ends came to 16 bases. The CDR3 DNA sequence: TGTGCCAGCAGGCCTAGCGGGCCCCTAGAAAAACTGTTTTTT. Its translation is CASRPSGPLEKLFF.

This chain connects TRBV10-3 to TRBJ1-4; the D is unclear. V lost 4 bases, J lost 7 bases, and 10 bases lay in between. Germline-derived CDR1 and CDR2 are ENHRY and SYGVKD. CDR3 size: 13 residues. DNA of the CDR3: TGTGCCATCAGTGGAGAGGAGAGTGAAAAACTGTTTTTT. Amino acids: CAISGEESEKLFF.

With regard to this clone: At the DNA level, this CDR3 is encoded by other sequences in the same sample as well. The rearrangement links TRBV4-3 to TRBJ1-2; TRBD1 might be the D (5 bases). CDR1 and CDR2 (germline): LGHNA, YSLEER. Trimming pared 6 bases from V and 4 bases from J, leaving 18 bases between. This CDR3 has 15 residues. This CDR3 is CASSLAGSGGYGYTF. In DNA, the CDR3 is TGCGCCAGCAGTTTAGCGGGCTCCGGGGGCTATGGCTACACCTTC.

The chain couples TRBV5-4 to TRBJ2-1; 7 nucleotides agree with TRBD2. Germline V gene lookup returns CDR1 SGHNT and CDR2 YYREEE (reference sequence). This CDR3 spans 15 amino acids. J gave up 0 bases and V 4 bases, and 4 bases lay outside the gene matches. This CDR3 is CASSREAYSYNEQFF. The CDR3 region has the DNA TGTGCCAGCAGCCGGGAGGCCTACTCCTACAATGAGCAGTTCTTC.

About this clone: A much larger clone is a single base away; this may be a read error. In DNA, the CDR3 is TGTGCCAGCAGCTTGGACACTAACTATGGCTACACCTTC. This encodes CASSLDTNYGYTF. The chain employs TRBV5-8 and TRBJ1-2; no clear D. From germline, CDR1 is SGHTS and CDR2 YDEGEE. CDR3 size: 13 residues. Trimming took off 0 bases at V and 0 bases at J, with 3 bases between the two ends. Combining the CDR3 with reference TRBV5-8 and TRBJ1-2 gives the whole variable domain EAGVTQSPTHLIKTRGQQATLRCSPISGHTSVYWYQQALGLGLQFLLWYDEGEERNRGNFPPRFSGRQFPNYSSELNVNALELEDSALYLCASSLDTNYGYTFGSGTRLTVV.

This clone has just one count. The J gene is TRBJ2-5, the V gene TRBV10-3, with D tentatively TRBD2 (6 bases). With 11 bases removed from V and 5 bases from J, the gap between germline ends came to 21 bases. This CDR3 contains 14 residues. CDR1 is ENHRY and CDR2 is SYGVKD in the germline V gene. The CDR3 sequence: CASRDPGTGETQYF. The CDR3 DNA reads as TGTGCCTCGCGGGACCCCGGGACTGGGGAGACCCAGTACTTC.

The chain combines TRBV18 with TRBJ2-1; the match to TRBD2 covers 8 bases. The CDR3 has 16 amino acids. Germline CDR1 KGHSH, CDR2 LQKENI. The V gene end was trimmed by 3 bases and the J gene end by 5 bases; junction bases not matched to a gene: 9. DNA of the CDR3: TGTGCCAGCTCACCCCAGTGGTACGGGAGGGACAATGAGCAGTTCTTC. Residues: CASSPQWYGRDNEQFF. Looking up the rest from reference TRBV18 and TRBJ2-1 gives the full variable domain: NAGVMQNPRHLVRRRGQEARLRCSPMKGHSHVYWYRQLPEEGLKFMVYLQKENIIDESGMPKERFSAEFPKEGPSILRIQQVVRGDSAAYFCASSPQWYGRDNEQFFGPGTRLTVL.

The chain is built from TRBV7-8 and TRBJ2-3; D not certain. Germline V CDR1 and CDR2: SGHVS, FQNEAQ. This CDR3 spans 13 amino acids. Trimming removed 5 bases at V and 3 bases at J, with 9 bases between. Here the CDR3 DNA reads TGTGCCAGCAGCGTGACGGTTACAGATACGCAGTATTTT. Translated: CASSVTVTDTQYF.

V is TRBV30 and J is TRBJ1-2, with D perhaps matching TRBD1 (5 bases). Looked up from germline, CDR1 is GTSNPN and CDR2 is SVGIG (reference sequence). The CDR3 totals 14 residues. The V gene lost 3 bases and the J gene lost 5 bases, with 16 bases spanning the gap. DNA for the CDR3: TGTGCCTGGAGCGCGCAAATTAGGGGATATGGCTACACCTTC. This translates into CAWSAQIRGYGYTF.

A word on this clone: Other DNA sequences of this sample code for an identical CDR3. The chain couples TRBV11-3 to TRBJ1-1; D may be TRBD1 (6 bases). The CDR3 contains 13 residues. V lost 3 bases to trimming and J lost 2 bases, with 7 bases between them. CDR1 and CDR2 from the germline V gene are SGHNT and YENEEA. Here the CDR3 DNA reads TGTGCCAGCAGCTTGGACAGTAACACTGAAGCTTTCTTT. Its protein is CASSLDSNTEAFF.

The rearrangement uses TRBV7-2 and TRBJ1-1; D might be TRBD1 (5 bases). The CDR3 extends over 14 amino acids. The V end was cut by 8 bases, the J end by 0 bases, with 13 bases between. Germline V gene lookup returns CDR1 SGHTA and CDR2 FQGNSA. The CDR3 DNA is TGTGCCAGCCTACGATGGGGCATGAACACTGAAGCTTTCTTT. Its protein product is CASLRWGMNTEAFF.

The chain couples TRBV14 to TRBJ2-1; 8 bases match TRBD2. Germline V CDR1 and CDR2: SGHDN, FVKESK. The length of the CDR3 is 15 residues. Trimming cost V 2 bases and J 9 bases; bases outside gene matches: 9. Written as DNA, the CDR3 is TGTGCCAGCAGCCAATTTCTGACTAGCGCCACTGAGCAGTTCTTC. This encodes CASSQFLTSATEQFF.

This chain links TRBV2 with TRBJ2-7, with TRBD1 matching 7 bases. The CDR3 spans 14 residues. Trimming cost V 6 bases and J 2 bases; bases outside gene matches: 7. Germline V gives CDR1 SNHLY, CDR2 FYNNEI. CDR3 region: CASRKDRVAYEQYF. In DNA form, the CDR3 reads TGTGCCAGCAGAAAAGACAGGGTCGCCTACGAGCAGTACTTC. Together with reference TRBV2 and TRBJ2-7, the CDR3 gives the full variable domain: EPEVTQTPSHQVTQMGQEVILRCVPISNHLYFYWYRQILGQKVEFLVSFYNNEISEKSEIFDDQFSVERPDGSNFTLKIRSTKLEDSAMYFCASRKDRVAYEQYFGPGTRLTVT.

V usage is TRBV23-1 and J usage is TRBJ1-1; TRBD1 agrees at 9 bases. TRBV23-1 is labeled an ORF, and its function is uncertain. The CDR3 has 12 amino acids. Germline trimming cut 8 bases from V and 8 bases from J; bases unmatched to any gene: 6. CDR3 in DNA: TGCGCCAGCCGACTGGACAGGGGAGAAGCTTTCTTT. This translates into CASRLDRGEAFF.

The V call is TRBV9, the J call TRBJ1-3, with a tentative D call TRBD1 (5 bases). V lost 2 bases and J lost 0, with 15 bases in between. CDR1 and CDR2 (germline): SGDLS, YYNGEE. The CDR3 is 17 amino acids. The CDR3: CASSVTGTPSSGNTIYF. CDR3 in DNA: TGTGCCAGCAGCGTGACCGGGACGCCGAGCTCTGGAAACACCATATATTTT.

Note on this clone: Within the sample, other DNA sequences also encode this same CDR3. This chain joins TRBV7-9 and TRBJ1-1, with D maybe TRBD1 (5 bases). The germline CDR1 and CDR2 sequences are SEHNR and FQNEAQ (reference sequence). There are 14 residues in the CDR3. The ends were cut back, 3 bases at V and 0 bases at J, with 8 bases in the middle. CDR3 DNA sequence: TGTGCCAGCAGCTTCGGGGCAATGAACACTGAAGCTTTCTTT. It is translated as CASSFGAMNTEAFF.

J is TRBJ2-7 and V is TRBV9, with D possibly matching TRBD1 (5 bases). The CDR3 runs to 15 residues. Trimming left V 4 bases short and J 5 bases short, with 19 bases between. Germline values: CDR1 SGDLS, CDR2 YYNGEE. The CDR3 sequence: CASSYESGRANEQYF. The CDR3 DNA reads TGTGCCAGCAGCTACGAGTCGGGCAGGGCCAACGAGCAGTACTTC.

This chain connects TRBV11-2 to TRBJ1-3; 7 bases fit TRBD1. CDR1 and CDR2 (germline): SGHAT, FQNNGV. The CDR3 runs to 14 residues. The V segment lost 4 bases and the J segment 4 bases; nucleotides outside the gene matches: 4. CDR3 loop: CASSSGTDGNTIYF. The CDR3 DNA reads as TGTGCCAGCAGCTCTGGGACAGACGGAAACACCATATATTTT.

The genes are TRBV2 and TRBJ2-3; tentative D call: TRBD2 (5 bases). The V gene's germline CDR1 is SNHLY and CDR2 FYNNEI. Trimming removed 8 bases at V and 4 bases at J, with 13 bases between. The CDR3 is 13 residues long. The CDR3 sequence: CASGVEASDTQYF. CDR3 nucleotides: TGTGCCAGCGGGGTGGAGGCCTCAGATACGCAGTATTTT. Based on the CDR3 plus reference TRBV2 and TRBJ2-3, the full variable domain is EPEVTQTPSHQVTQMGQEVILRCVPISNHLYFYWYRQILGQKVEFLVSFYNNEISEKSEIFDDQFSVERPDGSNFTLKIRSTKLEDSAMYFCASGVEASDTQYFGPGTRLTVL.

V usage is TRBV9 and J usage is TRBJ2-2, with D perhaps matching TRBD1 (6 bases). Germline V gene data show CDR1 as SGDLS and CDR2 as YYNGEE. The CDR3 is made up of 14 amino acids. The V gene lost 6 bases and the J gene lost 1 base, with 10 bases spanning the gap. The CDR3: CASTRQENTGELFF. In DNA, the CDR3 is TGTGCCAGCACCCGACAGGAGAACACCGGGGAGCTGTTTTTT.